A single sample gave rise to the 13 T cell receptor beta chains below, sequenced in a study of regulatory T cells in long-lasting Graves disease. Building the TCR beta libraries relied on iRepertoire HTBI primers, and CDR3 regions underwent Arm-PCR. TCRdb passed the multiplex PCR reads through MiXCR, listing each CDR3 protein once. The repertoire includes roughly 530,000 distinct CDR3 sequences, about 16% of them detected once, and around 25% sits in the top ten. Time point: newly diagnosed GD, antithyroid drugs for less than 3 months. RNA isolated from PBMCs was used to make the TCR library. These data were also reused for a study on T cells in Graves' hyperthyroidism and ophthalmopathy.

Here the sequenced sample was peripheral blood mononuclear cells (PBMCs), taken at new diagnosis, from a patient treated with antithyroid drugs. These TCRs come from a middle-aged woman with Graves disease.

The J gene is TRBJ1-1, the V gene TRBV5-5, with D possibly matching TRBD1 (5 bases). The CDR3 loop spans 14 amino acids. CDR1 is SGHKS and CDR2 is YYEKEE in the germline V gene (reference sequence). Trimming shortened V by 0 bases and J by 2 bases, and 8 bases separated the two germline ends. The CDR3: CASSLVDSNTEAFF. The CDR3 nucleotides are TGTGCCAGCAGCTTGGTAGACAGCAACACTGAAGCTTTCTTT.

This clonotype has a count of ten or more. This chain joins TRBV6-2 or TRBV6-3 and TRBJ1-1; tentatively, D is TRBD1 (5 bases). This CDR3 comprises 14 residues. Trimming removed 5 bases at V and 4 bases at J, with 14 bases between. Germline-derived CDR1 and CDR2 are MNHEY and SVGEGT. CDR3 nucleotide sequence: TGTGCCAGCAGTCCCTCCCAGGGCGCCACTGAAGCTTTCTTT. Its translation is CASSPSQGATEAFF.

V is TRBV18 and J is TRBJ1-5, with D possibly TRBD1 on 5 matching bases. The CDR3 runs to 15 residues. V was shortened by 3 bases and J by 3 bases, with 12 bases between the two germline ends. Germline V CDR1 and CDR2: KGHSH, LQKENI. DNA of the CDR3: TGTGCCAGCTCACCGCTGGGGCAAAACAATCAGCCCCAGCATTTT. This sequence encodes CASSPLGQNNQPQHF.

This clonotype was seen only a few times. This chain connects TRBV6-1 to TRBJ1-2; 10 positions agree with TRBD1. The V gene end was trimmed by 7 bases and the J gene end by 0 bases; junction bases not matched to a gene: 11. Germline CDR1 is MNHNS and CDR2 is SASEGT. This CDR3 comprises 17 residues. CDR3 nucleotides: TGTGCCAGCATGAGCCGGGACAGGGGAGTTGCTAACTATGGCTACACCTTC. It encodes CASMSRDRGVANYGYTF.

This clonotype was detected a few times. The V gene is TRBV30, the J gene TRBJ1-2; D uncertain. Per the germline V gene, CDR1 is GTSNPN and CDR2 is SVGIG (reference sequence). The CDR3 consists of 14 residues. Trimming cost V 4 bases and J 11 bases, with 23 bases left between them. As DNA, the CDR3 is TGTGCCTGGACCCCAGCCGGGATCACGTATTATTACACCTTC. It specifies CAWTPAGITYYYTF.

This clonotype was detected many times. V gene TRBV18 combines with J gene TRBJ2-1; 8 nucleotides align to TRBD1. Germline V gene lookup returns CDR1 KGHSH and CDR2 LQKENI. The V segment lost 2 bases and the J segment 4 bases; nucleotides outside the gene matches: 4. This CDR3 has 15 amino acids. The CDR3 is CASSPVQGAYNEQFF. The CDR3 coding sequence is TGTGCCAGCTCACCAGTGCAGGGGGCGTACAATGAGCAGTTCTTC.

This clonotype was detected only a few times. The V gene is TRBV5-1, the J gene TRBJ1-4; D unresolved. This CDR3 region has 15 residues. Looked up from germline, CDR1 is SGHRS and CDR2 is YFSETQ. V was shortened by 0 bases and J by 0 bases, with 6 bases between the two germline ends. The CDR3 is CASSLVGTTNEKLFF. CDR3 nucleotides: TGCGCCAGCAGCTTGGTCGGGACAACTAATGAAAAACTGTTTTTT.

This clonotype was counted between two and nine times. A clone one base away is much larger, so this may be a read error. In DNA, the CDR3 is TGTGCCAGCAGGCCGGACAGTAACACTGAAGCTTTCTTT. This sequence encodes CASRPDSNTEAFF. The V call is TRBV7-9, the J call TRBJ1-1; D is perhaps TRBD1 (6 bases). The CDR3 runs 13 residues. V was cut by 6 bases and J by 2 bases, with 10 bases left in between. Per the germline V gene, CDR1 is SEHNR and CDR2 is FQNEAQ (reference sequence).

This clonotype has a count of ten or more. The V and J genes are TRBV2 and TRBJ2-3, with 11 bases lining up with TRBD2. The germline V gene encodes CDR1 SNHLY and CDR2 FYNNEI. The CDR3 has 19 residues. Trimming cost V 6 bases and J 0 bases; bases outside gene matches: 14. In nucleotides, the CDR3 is TGTGCCAGCAGCGAACTAGCGGGGGCACCCAGGGATAGCACAGATACGCAGTATTTT. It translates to CASSELAGAPRDSTDTQYF.

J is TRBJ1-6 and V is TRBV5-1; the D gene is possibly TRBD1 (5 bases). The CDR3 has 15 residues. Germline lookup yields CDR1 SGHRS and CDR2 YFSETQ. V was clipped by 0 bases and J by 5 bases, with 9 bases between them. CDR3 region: CASSLEDTHNSPLHF. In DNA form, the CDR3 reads TGCGCCAGCAGCTTGGAGGACACTCATAATTCACCCCTCCACTTT.

The CDR3 DNA is TGTGCCAGCAGTTTGGCGGTCAATTCTCCCAATTCACCCCTCCACTTT. It is translated as CASSLAVNSPNSPLHF. This chain connects TRBV6-5 to TRBJ1-6; D uncertain. The germline V gene encodes CDR1 MNHEY and CDR2 SVGAGI. Trimming pared 4 bases from V and 7 bases from J, leaving 17 bases between. This CDR3 spans 16 amino acids.

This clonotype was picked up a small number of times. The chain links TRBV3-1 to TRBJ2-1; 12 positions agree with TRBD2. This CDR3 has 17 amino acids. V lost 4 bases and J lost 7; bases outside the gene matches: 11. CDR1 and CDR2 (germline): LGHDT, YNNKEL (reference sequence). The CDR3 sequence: CASSPLASGGAWNEQFF. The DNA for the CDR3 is TGTGCCAGCAGCCCCCTGGCTAGCGGGGGGGCCTGGAATGAGCAGTTCTTC.

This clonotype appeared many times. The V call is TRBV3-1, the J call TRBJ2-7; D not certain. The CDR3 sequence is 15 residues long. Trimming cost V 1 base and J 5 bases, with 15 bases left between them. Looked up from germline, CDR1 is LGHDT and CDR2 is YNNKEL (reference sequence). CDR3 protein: CASSQGWEPFNEQYF. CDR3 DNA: TGTGCCAGCAGCCAAGGATGGGAACCGTTCAACGAGCAGTACTTC.